The 23 T cell receptor beta chains reported below all come from one sample, sequenced in a study of shared clonotypes between healthy human individuals. Naivety among CD8 cells was defined by CD45RO negativity and positive CCR7 selection, thereby excluding terminally differentiated effector memory CD45RA+ cells. Repertoires were generated with immunoSEQ multiplex PCR, while TCRdb's copy carries only in-frame clones and drops some. The sample includes about 580,000 clones, roughly 98% of them seen just once. Sequencing was performed on naive CD8+ T cells sorted from blood. All receptors come from a young man in good health.

The V call is TRBV5-4, the J call TRBJ1-2, with D unclear. Germline V gene sequence: CDR1 SGHNT, CDR2 YYREEE (reference sequence). V was cut by 0 bases and J by 6 bases, with 18 bases left in between. The CDR3 length is 16 residues. The CDR3 DNA reads as TGTGCCAGCAGCTTGGCCACGGGGATGACCCTTGATGGCTACACCTTC. Translation: CASSLATGMTLDGYTF.

This clone appeared a single time. V gene TRBV11-2 combines with J gene TRBJ2-1; 10 nucleotides match TRBD2. The CDR3 spans 19 residues. Per the germline V gene, CDR1 is SGHAT and CDR2 is FQNNGV. The junction had 12 bases not matched to a gene; V was cut back by 1 base and J by 3 bases. As DNA, the CDR3 is TGTGCCAGCAGCTTAGGGCTAGCGGGAGATTCCCACTACTACAATGAGCAGTTCTTC. Amino acids: CASSLGLAGDSHYYNEQFF.

The chain is built from TRBV7-8 and TRBJ1-1, with TRBD1 identical over 8 bases. The CDR3 spans 15 residues. Germline CDR1 SGHVS, CDR2 FQNEAQ. Trimming took 4 bases from V and 7 from J; bases not matched to a gene: 11. The CDR3 DNA reads as TGTGCCAGCAGCTATAGGACAGGGCAGGCCGGTGAAGCTTTCTTT. Protein: CASSYRTGQAGEAFF.

The chain combines TRBV2 with TRBJ2-6; D is ambiguous. Germline V gene data show CDR1 as SNHLY and CDR2 as FYNNEI. CDR3 length: 16 amino acids. Trimming shortened V by 7 bases and J by 0 bases, and 13 bases separated the two germline ends. The CDR3 here is CASTLQRNSGANVLTF. CDR3 bases: TGTGCCAGCACACTACAGCGCAACTCTGGGGCCAACGTCCTGACTTTC.

This clone was counted once. The chain has TRBV4-2 and TRBJ1-1; 8 bases agree with TRBD1. Germline V CDR1 and CDR2: LGHNA, YNFKEQ. V was clipped by 1 base and J by 4 bases; unmatched bases: 2. This CDR3 has 14 residues. The CDR3 region is CASSQGTGSTEAFF. CDR3 DNA: TGTGCCAGCAGCCAAGGGACAGGGAGCACTGAAGCTTTCTTT.

The V and J genes are TRBV5-4 and TRBJ2-3; D uncertain. CDR1 SGHNT and CDR2 YYREEE come from the germline V gene (reference sequence). CDR3 size: 13 residues. V lost 4 bases and J 0 bases, leaving 6 bases between the germline ends. CDR3 bases: TGTGCCAGCAGCACGTCTAGCACAGATACGCAGTATTTT. Translated, it gives CASSTSSTDTQYF. Together with reference TRBV5-4 and TRBJ2-3, the CDR3 gives the full variable domain: ETGVTQSPTHLIKTRGQQVTLRCSSQSGHNTVSWYQQALGQGPQFIFQYYREEENGRGNFPPRFSGLQFPNYSSELNVNALELDDSALYLCASSTSSTDTQYFGPGTRLTVL.

The V call is TRBV27, the J call TRBJ2-5; 7 bases fit TRBD2. CDR1 and CDR2 (germline): MNHEY, SMNVEV (reference sequence). V shed 8 bases and J 5 bases; nucleotides not matched to a gene: 11. CDR3 length: 14 amino acids. The CDR3 DNA reads TGTGCCAGCCGTCCCGGGGGGAAGGGGGAGACCCAGTACTTC. It yields the protein CASRPGGKGETQYF.

J is TRBJ1-5 and V is TRBV28, with TRBD1 identical over 7 bases. Germline V gene sequence: CDR1 MDHEN, CDR2 SYDVKM. V was pared by 5 bases and J by 7 bases, with 8 bases of the junction left unmatched. The length of the CDR3 is 14 residues. The CDR3 DNA sequence: TGTGCCAGCAGTGTCAGACAGGGATACCAGCCCCAGCATTTT. Its protein product is CASSVRQGYQPQHF.

The rearrangement uses TRBV11-1 and TRBJ2-1; possibly TRBD1 for D (6 bases). Trimming stripped 5 bases from V and 9 bases from J, with 11 bases between. The CDR3 runs 12 residues. Per germline, CDR1 SGHAT and CDR2 FQDESV (reference sequence). DNA of the CDR3: TGTGCCAGCAGCCCCCGGACAGTTGAGCAGTTCTTC. It yields the protein CASSPRTVEQFF.

The chain uses TRBV12-5 and TRBJ2-3; D gene unclear. CDR3 size: 13 residues. The V gene's germline CDR1 is LGHNT and CDR2 FRNRAP. With 2 bases removed from V and 2 bases from J, the gap between germline ends came to 5 bases. The CDR3 here is CASGLTLTDTQYF. CDR3 bases: TGTGCTAGTGGTTTGACCCTCACAGATACGCAGTATTTT.

V gene TRBV18 combines with J gene TRBJ2-7; D gene uncertain. This CDR3 comprises 13 residues. V was clipped by 3 bases and J by 2 bases, with 8 bases between them. CDR1 KGHSH and CDR2 LQKENI come from the germline V gene. For the CDR3, the DNA is TGTGCCAGCTCACCCGGAGATACCTACGAGCAGTACTTC. It translates to CASSPGDTYEQYF.

This clone was seen a single time. The chain carries TRBV11-2 and TRBJ2-7; 7 nucleotides match TRBD2. CDR3 length equals 15 residues. Germline V gene lookup returns CDR1 SGHAT and CDR2 FQNNGV. With V trimmed by 3 bases and J by 1 base, 6 bases remained unmatched. CDR3 nucleotides: TGTGCCAGCAGCTTGACAGCTAGCGGTTCCTACGAGCAGTACTTC. Its protein product is CASSLTASGSYEQYF.

V is TRBV6-9 and J is TRBJ2-7, with TRBD2 matching 11 bases. Germline trimming cut 0 bases from V and 4 bases from J; bases unmatched to any gene: 11. Germline-derived CDR1 and CDR2 are MNHGY and SVAAGI. This CDR3 spans 18 amino acids. CDR3 region: CASSYSQLAGVLVYEQYF. The CDR3 bases are TGTGCCAGCAGTTATTCGCAACTAGCGGGAGTTCTTGTTTACGAGCAGTACTTC.

The chain has TRBV10-3 and TRBJ1-3; D perhaps matches TRBD1 (5 bases). CDR3 length: 15 amino acids. Looked up from germline, CDR1 is ENHRY and CDR2 is SYGVKD. Trimming took off 3 bases at V and 0 bases at J, with 9 bases between the two ends. This CDR3 is CAISDDGGSGNTIYF. DNA of the CDR3: TGTGCCATCAGTGATGACGGGGGCTCTGGAAACACCATATATTTT.

The chain joins TRBV27 to TRBJ2-7; TRBD1 is a possible D gene (5 bases). The CDR3 contains 15 residues. CDR1 is MNHEY and CDR2 is SMNVEV in the germline V gene (reference sequence). V was cut by 1 base and J by 0 bases, with 10 bases left in between. The chain's CDR3 is CASSLFLGDSYEQYF. In nucleotides, the CDR3 is TGTGCCAGCAGTTTATTCTTAGGGGACTCCTACGAGCAGTACTTC.

This chain uses TRBV4-3 with TRBJ1-1; a weak D match, TRBD1 (5 bases). The CDR3 has 16 residues. The ends were cut back, 2 bases at V and 5 bases at J, with 18 bases in the middle. The V gene's germline CDR1 is LGHNA and CDR2 YSLEER. DNA for the CDR3: TGCGCCAGCAGCCAAAGTCTACAGGCTCGAGGTACTGAAGCTTTCTTT. It translates to CASSQSLQARGTEAFF.

This sequence joins TRBV6-5 and TRBJ2-7; no clear D gene. The CDR3 runs 13 residues. The germline CDR1 and CDR2 sequences are MNHEY and SVGAGI. V gave up 0 bases and J gave up 6 bases, with 9 bases separating them. CDR3 DNA: TGTGCCAGCAGTTACTCGATTTCGAGCGAGCAGTACTTC. Amino acids: CASSYSISSEQYF.

A note on this clone: Compared with germline, one end of the junction differs, possibly owing to a read error. This specimen includes other DNA sequences encoding the same CDR3. The genes are TRBV6-6 and TRBJ2-1; 11 bases align to TRBD2. This CDR3 comprises 16 residues. CDR1 and CDR2 (germline): MNHNY, SVGAGI (reference sequence). The CDR3 protein is CASSYSSGRFGNEQFF. The CDR3 nucleotides are TGCGCCAGCAGTTATTCTAGCGGGAGGTTCGGCAATGAGCAGTTCTTC.

The chain uses TRBV13 and TRBJ2-1, with D perhaps given as TRBD1 or TRBD2 (6 bases each). Between the trimmed V and J ends, which lost 4 bases and 5 bases, there was a span of 12 bases. Germline V gene sequence: CDR1 PRHDT, CDR2 FYEKMQ (reference sequence). This CDR3 has 14 residues. The CDR3 coding sequence is TGTGCCAGCAGCTACGGAGGGGGAGACAATGAGCAGTTCTTC. Encoded protein: CASSYGGGDNEQFF. Together with reference TRBV13 and TRBJ2-1, the CDR3 gives the full variable domain: AAGVIQSPRHLIKEKRETATLKCYPIPRHDTVYWYQQGPGQDPQFLISFYEKMQSDKGSIPDRFSAQQFSDYHSELNMSSLELGDSALYFCASSYGGGDNEQFFGPGTRLTVL.

The chain carries TRBV7-9 and TRBJ1-2; TRBD1 aligns across 7 bases. Germline V gene lookup returns CDR1 SEHNR and CDR2 FQNEAQ (reference sequence). V was clipped by 2 bases and J by 6 bases; unmatched bases: 9. The CDR3 contains 15 residues. The CDR3 protein is CASSLISRQGDGYTF. CDR3 DNA sequence: TGTGCCAGCAGCTTAATATCACGGCAGGGGGATGGCTACACCTTC.

The chain is built from TRBV9 and TRBJ2-7; TRBD1 matches at 7 bases. V trimming: 0 bases; J trimming: 3 bases; junction bases outside the gene matches: 9. CDR1 SGDLS and CDR2 YYNGEE come from the germline V gene. This CDR3 contains 16 residues. The CDR3 DNA is TGTGCCAGCAGCGTAGGCCCCGGGACAGAGGACTACGAGCAGTACTTC. The encoded protein is CASSVGPGTEDYEQYF.

V and J are TRBV5-1 and TRBJ2-7, with D perhaps matching TRBD1 (5 bases). V was clipped by 2 bases and J by 5 bases, with 5 bases between them. CDR3 length equals 11 residues. Germline V gene data show CDR1 as SGHRS and CDR2 as YFSETQ. The CDR3 is CASSFRDEQYF. CDR3 nucleotides: TGCGCCAGCAGCTTCAGGGACGAGCAGTACTTC.

This chain uses TRBV6-5 with TRBJ2-1; no clear D. The CDR3 is 15 amino acids. From germline, CDR1 is MNHEY and CDR2 SVGAGI. The ends were cut back, 0 bases at V and 2 bases at J, with 8 bases in the middle. The CDR3, as DNA: TGTGCCAGCAGTTACTCGACCCCCACCTACAATGAGCAGTTCTTC. It translates to CASSYSTPTYNEQFF.